This T cell receptor beta chain was documented in a study of CD8+CD57+ T cells in acquired aplastic anemia. About the study: Sorted CD4+ and CD8+ cells gave a mean 3.2 ug DNA, range about 0.19 to 27.4 ug.

In patients chosen for sequencing, flow cytometry had shown CD8+CD57+ cell expansion. No therapy had been given to the patients at the time of blood sampling. The CDR3 extends over 13 amino acids. The V end lost 4 bases, the J end lost 2 bases, and 8 bases lay between the germline ends. The V gene's germline CDR1 is ENHRY and CDR2 SYGVKD. This clonotype was recorded only once. The use of genomic DNA as template underpinned the TCR beta VDJ and CDR3 profiling. TCRdb reprocessed the reads with MiXCR, giving one entry per CDR3 protein. The sample contains 150,000 to 200,000 distinct CDR3 sequences, less than 50% of which appear only once.

This receptor was obtained from a human donor with aplastic anemia. The sample comprised sorted CD4+, CD8+, or CD8+CD57+ T cells (not recorded which) from PBMCs. The V and J genes are TRBV10-3 and TRBJ1-1; D is possibly TRBD1 (5 bases). CDR3 nucleotide sequence: TGTGCCATCAGTGCTGGGGGAAACACTGAAGCTTTCTTT. Encoded protein: CAISAGGNTEAFF.